These 30 T cell receptor beta chains were sequenced from one sample in a study of T cell clonality in common variable immunodeficiency. The method was immunoSEQ multiplex PCR; TCRdb's version includes in-frame clones alone and lacks a portion of them. The record shows around 45,000 clones for this sample, with no singletons present. The sequenced sample was peripheral blood mononuclear cells. These receptors came from a person between 18 and 69 years old in good health.

This clone was seen ten or more times. The read ends 3 residues early relative to the CDR3; the germline J gene fills the gap. The chain combines TRBV7-2 with TRBJ1-2; D remains ambiguous. The V end was cut by 4 bases, the J end by 5 bases, with 14 bases between. Germline V gene lookup returns CDR1 SGHTA and CDR2 FQGNSA. CDR3 length equals 14 residues. The sequenced CDR3 bases are TGTGCCAGCAGCTCAGGAGACCTAAAGTATGGC. Protein sequence: CASSSGDLKYG. The whole CDR3 reads CASSSGDLKYGYTF.

The sample holds a few counts of this clone. The observed sequence ends 3 residues before the CDR3 terminus, with the missing tail filled in from the germline J gene. This chain links TRBV20-1 with TRBJ2-3; TRBD1 matches at 7 bases. The CDR3 extends over 14 amino acids. Germline values: CDR1 DFQATT, CDR2 SNEGSKA (reference sequence). After removal of 1 base from V and 6 bases from J, the junction contained 7 bases not matched to a gene. CDR3 sequence: CSARGVQGRDTQYF. The covered CDR3 bases are TGCAGTGCTAGAGGGGTACAGGGGCGGGATACG.

This clone came up many times. The read falls 3 residues short of the CDR3 end, and the missing part is taken from the germline J gene. The rearrangement links TRBV7-2 to TRBJ1-2, with D tentatively TRBD1 (6 bases). From germline, CDR1 is SGHTA and CDR2 FQGNSA. The CDR3 covers 13 residues. CDR3 in amino acids: CASSRGQSYSYTF. Partial CDR3 DNA: TGTGCCAGCAGCAGAGGACAGTCGTATAGC. The whole variable domain, filled in from reference TRBV7-2 and TRBJ1-2, reads GAGVSQSPSNKVTEKGKDVELRCDPISGHTALYWYRQSLGQGLEFLIYFQGNSAPDKSGLPSDRFSAERTGGSVSTLTIQRTQQEDSAVYLCASSRGQSYSYTFGSGTRLTVV.

This clone appeared many times. The read comes to an end 3 residues before the CDR3 does, leaving the germline J gene to fill in the end. This chain connects TRBV10-3 to TRBJ1-1; D gene uncertain. The CDR3 loop spans 13 amino acids. Germline CDR1 and CDR2: ENHRY and SYGVKD. CDR3 DNA (partial): TGTGCCATCAGCGGGGTGGGTCCGGGGGAA. Translated: CAISGVGPGE. The complete CDR3 protein is CAISGVGPGEAFF.

This clone was detected ten times or more. From the germline J gene comes the end of the CDR3, since the read stops 3 residues before it. The V and J genes are TRBV4-2 and TRBJ2-3, with 10 bases that match TRBD2. Looked up from germline, CDR1 is LGHNA and CDR2 is YNFKEQ. This CDR3 spans 15 amino acids. V gave up 6 bases and J gave up 1 base; unmatched junction bases: 4. The part of the CDR3 DNA that was read is TGTGCCAGCAGTTTTACTAGCGGGGGCACAGATACG. Residues: CASSFTSGGTDT. The whole CDR3 sequence is CASSFTSGGTDTQYF.

This clone was detected ten times or more. With the read ending 3 residues before the CDR3 end, the germline J gene is used to fill in that end. The rearrangement uses TRBV2 and TRBJ2-1; D remains unclear. Germline CDR1 reads SNHLY; CDR2 reads FYNNEI. The CDR3 is 12 residues long. V gave up 8 bases and J gave up 4 bases, with 9 bases separating them. The CDR3 reads CASCIYYNEQFF. The sequenced part of the CDR3 DNA is TGTGCCAGCTGTATCTATTACAATGAG.

Judged by abundance, this clone is medium-sized. The read halts 3 residues ahead of the CDR3 end, with the missing end drawn from the germline J gene. In the same sample, other DNA sequences code for this CDR3. The V gene is TRBV6-1, the J gene TRBJ2-5; TRBD2 matches 9 bases. CDR3 size: 15 residues. Germline values: CDR1 MNHNS, CDR2 SASEGT. Trimming removed 0 bases from V and 2 bases from J; junction bases left unmatched: 1. CDR3 bases read: TGTGCCAGCAGTGAAGCGGCGGGGGGGCAAGAGACC. It yields the protein CASSEAAGGQET. The entire CDR3 protein reads CASSEAAGGQETQYF.

This clone was recorded many times. The observed sequence ends 3 residues before the CDR3 terminus, with the missing tail filled in from the germline J gene. The rearrangement uses TRBV29-1 and TRBJ2-2; D is unclear. This CDR3 comprises 14 residues. Trimming left V 2 bases short and J 1 base short, with 8 bases between. CDR1 is SQVTM and CDR2 is ANQGSEA in the germline V gene. Partial CDR3 DNA: TGCAGCGTTGAAAATTCCAAGAACACCGGGGAG. Translation: CSVENSKNTGE. The whole CDR3 region reads CSVENSKNTGELFF.

This clone was observed many times. The sequenced fragment ends 3 residues before the CDR3 boundary, so the rest is inferred from the germline J gene. V and J are TRBV5-4 and TRBJ2-2; 8 positions agree with TRBD2. The ends lost 4 bases at V and 6 bases at J; junction bases unmatched: 8. Germline V lookup: CDR1 SGHNT, CDR2 YYREEE (reference sequence). The CDR3 sequence is 15 residues long. CDR3 protein: CASSEGLALAGELFF. The CDR3 bases that were read are TGTGCCAGCAGCGAAGGACTAGCTCTTGCCGGGGAG.

This clone came up many times. The CDR3 is cut off 3 residues early in the read; its end comes from the germline J gene. The rearrangement links TRBV30 to TRBJ2-7; 9 nucleotides agree with TRBD1. Germline V gene data show CDR1 as GTSNPN and CDR2 as SVGIG (reference sequence). This CDR3 has 13 residues. Germline trimming cut 1 base from V and 6 bases from J; bases unmatched to any gene: 4. Partial CDR3 DNA: TGTGCCTGGAGTGAAGGGACAGGGTCCGAG. Its protein is CAWSEGTGSE. The whole CDR3 sequence reads CAWSEGTGSEQYF.

A remark on this clone: From the germline J gene comes the end of the CDR3, since the read stops 3 residues before it. The chain links TRBV7-6 to TRBJ1-1, with 7 positions matching TRBD1. Trimming took 5 bases from V and 4 from J; bases not matched to a gene: 4. Germline CDR1 and CDR2: SGHVS and FNYEAQ. CDR3 size: 13 residues. Partial CDR3 DNA: TGTGCCAGCAGCCAGACAGGGAGCACTGAA. Encoded protein: CASSQTGSTE. The full CDR3 reads CASSQTGSTEAFF.

With regard to this clone: The read ends 3 residues early relative to the CDR3; the germline J gene fills the gap. V usage is TRBV7-6 and J usage is TRBJ2-5, with TRBD1 matching 7 bases. Germline-derived CDR1 and CDR2 are SGHVS and FNYEAQ. Losses at the gene ends were 5 bases for V and 1 base for J; bases not matched to a gene: 13. The length of the CDR3 is 17 residues. CDR3 region: CASSNIDLGGVQETQYF. CDR3 DNA, as far as it was read: TGTGCCAGCAGCAATATAGACCTAGGGGGCGTCCAAGAGACC. Full variable domain (missing parts from reference TRBV7-6 and TRBJ2-5): GAGVSQSPRYKVTKRGQDVALRCDPISGHVSLYWYRQALGQGPEFLTYFNYEAQQDKSGLPNDRFSAERPEGSISTLTIQRTEQRDSAMYRCASSNIDLGGVQETQYFGPGTRLLVL.

At least ten counts were recorded for this clone. The read halts 3 residues ahead of the CDR3 end, with the missing end drawn from the germline J gene. V usage is TRBV6-1 and J usage is TRBJ2-3, with 9 nucleotides matching TRBD2. This CDR3 spans 14 amino acids. V trimming: 4 bases; J trimming: 3 bases; junction bases outside the gene matches: 2. CDR1 is MNHNS, CDR2 SASEGT, per germline. The DNA read from the CDR3 is TGTGCCAGCAGTGGACTAGCGGTTACAGATACG. Translating it yields CASSGLAVTDT. The complete CDR3 protein is CASSGLAVTDTQYF.

This chain's CDR3 is CASSQNLAGSSYEQYF. The covered CDR3 bases are TGTGCCAGCAGCCAAAATTTAGCGGGAAGCTCCTACGAG. V usage is TRBV7-8 and J usage is TRBJ2-7, with 8 bases matching TRBD2. The CDR3 end lies 3 residues beyond the end of the read and is filled in from the germline J gene. V shed 5 bases and J 0 bases; nucleotides not matched to a gene: 9. This CDR3 contains 16 residues. Germline CDR1 is SGHVS and CDR2 is FQNEAQ.

This clone has a count of ten or more. The CDR3 loop is CATSDRVGNTIYF. The covered CDR3 bases are TGTGCCACCTCGGACAGGGTGGGAAACACC. The chain links TRBV19 to TRBJ1-3, with 8 nucleotides matching TRBD1. The CDR3 goes on 3 residues after the read ends, and that part is filled in from the germline J gene. Looked up from germline, CDR1 is LNHDA and CDR2 is SQIVND (reference sequence). Trimming at V came to 10 bases and at J to 4 bases, leaving 6 bases not matched to a gene. This CDR3 is 13 amino acids long.

In its sample, this clone was seen many times. The read comes to an end 3 residues before the CDR3 does, leaving the germline J gene to fill in the end. The V gene is TRBV19, the J gene TRBJ1-2; D is possibly TRBD1 (6 bases). The CDR3 sequence is 13 residues long. Germline values: CDR1 LNHDA, CDR2 SQIVND (reference sequence). Trimming took off 9 bases at V and 6 bases at J, with 17 bases between the two ends. The covered CDR3 bases are TGTGCCAGCAGTCCCTTAGGGGGAAATGGC. The encoded protein is CASSPLGGNG. The full CDR3 sequence reads CASSPLGGNGYTF.

This clone showed up many times. The read is 3 residues too short to cover the CDR3 end, so that end is filled in from the germline J gene. The chain is built from TRBV5-6 and TRBJ2-7, with 9 bases that match TRBD1. Trimming took 3 bases from V and 1 from J; bases not matched to a gene: 5. There are 15 residues in the CDR3. Germline assignment: CDR1 SGHDT and CDR2 YYEEEE. The chain's CDR3 is CASSSDRGGSYEQYF. CDR3 DNA, as far as it was read: TGTGCCAGCAGCTCCGACAGGGGGGGGTCCTACGAG. The full variable domain, rest sourced from reference TRBV5-6 and TRBJ2-7, is DAGVTQSPTHLIKTRGQQVTLRCSPKSGHDTVSWYQQALGQGPQFIFQYYEEEERQRGNFPDRFSGHQFPNYSSELNVNALLLGDSALYLCASSSDRGGSYEQYFGPGTRLTVT.

At least ten counts were recorded for this clone. The read is 3 residues too short to cover the CDR3 end, so that end is filled in from the germline J gene. V is TRBV20-1 and J is TRBJ1-2; 7 bases line up with TRBD1. Trimming took 6 bases from V and 4 from J; bases not matched to a gene: 11. There are 14 residues in the CDR3. Germline V gene sequence: CDR1 DFQATT, CDR2 SNEGSKA (reference sequence). The CDR3 spells CSAGQSHRTYGYTF. The part of the CDR3 DNA that was read is TGCAGTGCGGGACAGTCACATCGGACCTATGGC.

This clone was recorded at least ten times. The CDR3 extends 3 residues past the end of the read, so its final part is completed from the germline J gene. V is TRBV5-6 and J is TRBJ2-7; D might be TRBD1 (5 bases). The V and J ends lost 1 base and 3 bases respectively, with 5 bases between them. The CDR3 runs to 12 residues. Per the germline V gene, CDR1 is SGHDT and CDR2 is YYEEEE. Here the CDR3 reads CASSLQGYEQYF. CDR3 DNA (partial): TGTGCCAGCAGCTTGCAGGGCTACGAG.

This clone has at least ten counts. The read ends 3 residues shy of where the CDR3 ends; the end is completed using the germline J gene. The chain joins TRBV2 to TRBJ1-3; D possibly corresponds to TRBD1 (5 bases). The germline gives CDR1 SNHLY, CDR2 FYNNEI. V dropped 3 bases and J dropped 0 bases, with 9 bases sitting between them. The CDR3 length is 15 residues. CDR3 DNA, as far as it was read: TGTGCCAGCAGTGAGGGGGGGGGCTCTGGAAACACC. This encodes CASSEGGGSGNT. The full CDR3 protein is CASSEGGGSGNTIYF.

This clone was seen repeatedly, ten times or more. The read comes to an end 3 residues before the CDR3 does, leaving the germline J gene to fill in the end. V usage is TRBV5-1 and J usage is TRBJ1-1, with D possibly TRBD1 on 5 matching bases. The germline V and J ends were trimmed by 5 bases and 1 base, with 12 bases remaining between them. The CDR3 extends over 14 amino acids. Germline values: CDR1 SGHRS, CDR2 YFSETQ. The CDR3 loop is CASRRGTSNTEAFF. Incomplete CDR3 DNA: TGCGCCAGCAGACGGGGGACCTCGAACACTGAA.

This clone was found many times. Incomplete CDR3 DNA: TGTGCCAGCAGCCCGATCCGACAGCCTGAG. Translated: CASSPIRQPE. The entire CDR3 is CASSPIRQPEQFF. The chain joins TRBV2 to TRBJ2-1, with a tentative D call TRBD1 (5 bases). The missing CDR3 end, 3 residues past where the read stops, is filled in from the germline J gene. CDR3 length: 13 amino acids. CDR1 SNHLY and CDR2 FYNNEI come from the germline V gene. V was cut by 6 bases and J by 9 bases, with 15 bases left in between.

This clone has ten or more counts. Read sequence stops 3 residues before the CDR3 end, and the germline J gene provides the missing end. V is TRBV6-1 and J is TRBJ1-1, with D unresolved. Germline values: CDR1 MNHNS, CDR2 SASEGT. Trimming left V 0 bases short and J 0 bases short, with 8 bases between. The CDR3 consists of 15 residues. This CDR3 is CASSEAVRVNTEAFF. CDR3 DNA, as far as it was read: TGTGCCAGCAGTGAAGCAGTACGGGTGAACACTGAA.

This clone has only a few counts. Incomplete CDR3 DNA: TGCAGCGCCGACAGGGGCGGTGGC. This encodes CSADRGGG. The CDR3 in its entirety is CSADRGGGYTF. This chain links TRBV29-1 with TRBJ1-2, with TRBD1 matching 8 bases. The CDR3 end is not reached by the read, which stops 3 residues before it; the germline J gene fills it in. The CDR3 loop spans 11 amino acids. Germline CDR1 is SQVTM and CDR2 is ANQGSEA. J gave up 7 bases and V 7 bases, and 5 bases lay outside the gene matches. The full variable domain, with the rest looked up from reference TRBV29-1 and TRBJ1-2, is SAVISQKPSRDICQRGTSLTIQCQVDSQVTMMFWYRQQPGQSLTLIATANQGSEATYESGFVIDKFPISRPNLTFSTLTVSNMSPEDSSIYLCSADRGGGYTFGSGTRLTVV.

This clone was observed a few times. The read terminates 3 residues ahead of where the CDR3 ends, so the germline J gene completes it. The rearrangement uses TRBV18 and TRBJ2-4, with D uncertain. The CDR3 totals 14 residues. CDR1 is KGHSH, CDR2 LQKENI, per germline. CDR3 bases read: TGTGCCAGCTCACCCGCAACAGCCACCGATGGT. Translating it yields CASSPATATDG. The CDR3 in its entirety is CASSPATATDGQYF. Drawing the rest from reference TRBV18 and TRBJ2-4, the complete variable domain is NAGVMQNPRHLVRRRGQEARLRCSPMKGHSHVYWYRQLPEEGLKFMVYLQKENIIDESGMPKERFSAEFPKEGPSILRIQQVVRGDSAAYFCASSPATATDGQYFGAGTRLSVL.

The sample holds many counts of this clone. The read is 3 residues too short to cover the CDR3 end, so that end is filled in from the germline J gene. The V gene is TRBV20-1, the J gene TRBJ2-7, with 13 nucleotides matching TRBD2. Per the germline V gene, CDR1 is DFQATT and CDR2 is SNEGSKA (reference sequence). The V segment lost 3 bases and the J segment 5 bases; nucleotides outside the gene matches: 19. The CDR3 sequence is 19 residues long. The CDR3 spells CSASPPGGLAGVKADEQYF. The sequenced CDR3 bases are TGCAGTGCTAGCCCCCCCGGAGGACTAGCGGGAGTAAAGGCCGACGAG.

This clone was counted ten times or more. CDR3 sequence reads: CASSISGGNTEAFF. The CDR3 bases that were read are TGTGCCAGTAGTATCAGCGGAGGGAACACTGAA. The chain couples TRBV19 to TRBJ1-1; D is uncertain. The sequence runs out 3 residues before the end of the CDR3; the remainder is reconstructed from the germline J gene. The V gene lost 3 bases and the J gene lost 1 base, with 9 bases spanning the gap. The germline V gene has CDR1 LNHDA and CDR2 SQIVND (reference sequence). The CDR3 runs 14 residues.

This clone came up many times. The read ends 3 residues before the CDR3 terminus; that terminus is restored from the germline J gene. The chain employs TRBV23-1 and TRBJ1-2, with 10 positions matching TRBD1. TRBV23-1 is classed as an ORF, of uncertain function. The CDR3 length is 15 residues. The J segment lost 6 bases and the V segment lost 0 bases, leaving 4 bases of the junction unmatched. The CDR3 sequence is CASSQSRQGADGYTF. The sequenced part of the CDR3 DNA is TGCGCCAGCAGTCAATCCCGACAGGGGGCGGATGGC.

The sample holds many counts of this clone. The read stops 3 residues short of the end of the CDR3; the missing end is completed from the germline J gene. The V call is TRBV11-2, the J call TRBJ2-3; 13 nucleotides agree with TRBD2. This CDR3 is 15 amino acids long. Germline loops: CDR1 SGHAT, CDR2 FQNNGV. V lost 4 bases, J lost 5 bases, and 3 bases stayed unmatched. The chain's CDR3 is CASSYTSGGEDTQYF. The sequenced CDR3 bases are TGTGCCAGCAGCTACACTAGCGGGGGGGAAGATACG.

At least ten counts were recorded for this clone. Read coverage stops 3 residues before the CDR3 terminus; the germline J gene supplies the remainder. J is TRBJ2-2 and V is TRBV7-6, with 7 positions matching TRBD1. V lost 1 base, J lost 0 bases, and 2 bases stayed unmatched. The length of the CDR3 is 16 residues. Germline CDR1 reads SGHVS; CDR2 reads FNYEAQ. CDR3 sequence: CASSLGQGANTGELFF. The sequenced part of the CDR3 DNA is TGTGCCAGCAGCTTAGGTCAGGGGGCGAACACCGGGGAG.